A single sample gave rise to the 10 T cell receptor beta chains below, sequenced in a study of T cells after yellow fever vaccination. One entry per CDR3 protein, called by TCRdb with MiXCR from the 5' RACE reads. The data show 200,000 to 300,000 distinct CDR3 sequences, with around 6.7% seen just once and more than 1% held by the top ten. The material sequenced was CD4+ T cells sorted from PBMCs, taken on the day of the yellow fever booster vaccination. The source is a man younger than 45 who received the YFV17D yellow fever vaccine.

This clonotype occurred many times. V gene TRBV5-5 combines with J gene TRBJ2-5; D might be TRBD2 (5 bases). V dropped 1 base and J dropped 5 bases, with 15 bases sitting between them. CDR3 length: 15 residues. The germline CDR1 and CDR2 sequences are SGHKS and YYEKEE (reference sequence). This CDR3 reads CASSLLAGPSETQYF. Here the CDR3 DNA reads TGTGCCAGCAGCTTGCTGGCGGGCCCGTCTGAGACCCAGTACTTC.

This clonotype was detected a few times. This sequence joins TRBV4-2 and TRBJ2-7; weak D call: TRBD2 (6 bases). The CDR3 covers 14 residues. V dropped 1 base and J dropped 6 bases, with 13 bases sitting between them. The germline V gene encodes CDR1 LGHNA and CDR2 YNFKEQ. For the CDR3, the DNA is TGTGCCAGCAGCCAAGTACCTACGGAGGGCGAGCAGTACTTC. It codes for CASSQVPTEGEQYF.

This clonotype came up a few times. The chain links TRBV20-1 to TRBJ2-5; 7 positions agree with TRBD1. The V gene's germline CDR1 is DFQATT and CDR2 SNEGSKA (reference sequence). The CDR3 covers 13 residues. The junction had 8 bases not matched to a gene; V was cut back by 5 bases and J by 5 bases. CDR3 bases: TGCAGTGCTGCAGGGGGATCCCCCGAGACCCAGTACTTC. This sequence encodes CSAAGGSPETQYF.

This clonotype came up many times. This chain uses TRBV24-1 with TRBJ2-1, with a weak D call TRBD1 (7 bases). Per the germline V gene, CDR1 is KGHDR and CDR2 is SFDVKD. V lost 9 bases, J lost 4 bases, and 18 bases lay in between. This CDR3 is built from 15 residues. CDR3 region: CATAGKGAYYNEQFF. In DNA, the CDR3 is TGTGCCACCGCGGGGAAGGGGGCGTATTACAATGAGCAGTTCTTC.

The table lists this clonotype with many counts. The chain links TRBV18 to TRBJ2-7; no clear D gene. Germline-derived CDR1 and CDR2 are KGHSH and LQKENI. The CDR3 length is 15 residues. The ends were cut back, 3 bases at V and 1 base at J, with 13 bases in the middle. The CDR3 is CASSPSPIPSYEQYF. CDR3 nucleotide sequence: TGTGCCAGCTCACCGAGTCCTATTCCTTCCTACGAGCAGTACTTC.

This clonotype was recorded a few times. CDR3: CSARKREDLETQYF. The CDR3 coding sequence is TGCAGTGCTAGGAAGCGGGAGGATTTGGAGACCCAGTACTTC. The chain couples TRBV20-1 to TRBJ2-5; 9 nucleotides agree with TRBD2. The CDR3 has 14 residues. Germline V gene lookup returns CDR1 DFQATT and CDR2 SNEGSKA (reference sequence). V shed 3 bases, J shed 5 bases, and the junction held 7 bases outside the gene matches.

In its sample, this clonotype was seen a few times. For the CDR3, the DNA is TGCAGCGTGAAGGGTAGCGGCTCCTACAATGAGCAGTTCTTC. Translation gives CSVKGSGSYNEQFF. The chain combines TRBV29-1 with TRBJ2-1, with D maybe TRBD2 (6 bases). The CDR3 runs to 14 residues. Between the trimmed V and J ends, which lost 6 bases and 0 bases, there was a span of 12 bases. CDR1 SQVTM and CDR2 ANQGSEA come from the germline V gene.

The J gene is TRBJ1-2, the V gene TRBV20-1, with TRBD1 as a possible D gene (5 bases). The V gene's germline CDR1 is DFQATT and CDR2 SNEGSKA (reference sequence). Deletions cut 1 base from V and 8 bases from J, with 11 bases between. The CDR3 loop spans 12 amino acids. CDR3 protein: CSARAGMTGYTF. CDR3 nucleotide sequence: TGCAGTGCTAGAGCAGGGATGACGGGCTACACCTTC.

This chain connects TRBV9 to TRBJ2-5; 11 nucleotides align to TRBD2. This CDR3 is 15 amino acids long. The V gene end was trimmed by 4 bases and the J gene end by 5 bases; junction bases not matched to a gene: 7. CDR1 SGDLS and CDR2 YYNGEE come from the germline V gene. CDR3 sequence reads: CASSLGTSGGETQYF. The CDR3 bases are TGTGCCAGCAGCTTAGGGACTAGCGGAGGGGAGACCCAGTACTTC.

The chain recombines TRBV25-1 with TRBJ2-1; tentatively, D is TRBD1 (7 bases). Germline V lookup: CDR1 MGHDK, CDR2 SYGVNS. The V end lost 3 bases, the J end lost 5 bases, and 11 bases lay between the germline ends. The CDR3 loop spans 14 amino acids. The chain's CDR3 is CASSDAGQNNEQFF. CDR3 sequence (DNA): TGTGCCAGCAGTGATGCGGGACAGAACAATGAGCAGTTCTTC.